This passage covers 6 T cell receptor beta chains from one sample sequenced in a study of blood T cells in healthy people across ages. Primed by a sample-barcoded 5' primer and a J-beta primer mix, a second PCR proceeded for about 7 to 12 cycles. One entry per CDR3 protein results from TCRdb running MiXCR on the 5' RACE reads. The profile covers over 500,000 distinct CDR3 sequences, with about 50% appearing a single time and approximately 12% taken by the ten largest. Input material: blood. Receptor source: a woman older than 75 in good health.

This clonotype was observed a single time. This chain uses TRBV7-3 with TRBJ2-3; the match to TRBD2 covers 11 bases. V shed 5 bases and J 8 bases; nucleotides not matched to a gene: 12. The CDR3 totals 16 residues. Germline V gene lookup returns CDR1 SGHTA and CDR2 FQGTGA. The chain's CDR3 is CASSLQLAGVESTQYF. In nucleotides, the CDR3 is TGTGCCAGCAGCCTCCAACTAGCGGGGGTTGAATCTACGCAGTATTTT.

At least ten counts were recorded for this clonotype. The CDR3 DNA reads as TGTGCCAGCTCACCGACTCTTGGGGACATTCAGTACTTC. Its translation is CASSPTLGDIQYF. The rearrangement uses TRBV18 and TRBJ2-4; D uncertain. V was trimmed by 3 bases and J by 8 bases, leaving 11 bases between them. The V gene's germline CDR1 is KGHSH and CDR2 LQKENI. The CDR3 has 13 residues.

At least ten counts were recorded for this clonotype. This chain links TRBV19 with TRBJ1-1; no firm D call. Germline V gene lookup returns CDR1 LNHDA and CDR2 SQIVND (reference sequence). V lost 4 bases and J 0 bases, leaving 15 bases between the germline ends. The CDR3 extends over 16 amino acids. The CDR3 region is CASSTSGRAMNTEAFF. DNA of the CDR3: TGTGCCAGTAGTACTTCAGGACGAGCGATGAACACTGAAGCTTTCTTT.

The CDR3 coding sequence is TGTGCCAGCAGTCCATTAACAGGGGGCCCTCGCAACGAGCAGTACTTC. Protein product: CASSPLTGGPRNEQYF. J is TRBJ2-7 and V is TRBV3-1; 9 nucleotides align to TRBD1. Trimming removed 6 bases from V and 5 bases from J; junction bases left unmatched: 14. Germline V lookup: CDR1 LGHDT, CDR2 YNNKEL (reference sequence). This CDR3 comprises 16 residues.

The rearrangement uses TRBV5-1 and TRBJ2-4; D unclear. The CDR3 extends over 15 amino acids. The germline gives CDR1 SGHRS, CDR2 YFSETQ. With 0 bases removed from V and 8 bases from J, the gap between germline ends came to 15 bases. The chain's CDR3 is CASSLADGTSDIQYF. Written as DNA, the CDR3 is TGCGCCAGCAGCTTGGCCGACGGAACTTCGGACATTCAGTACTTC.

J is TRBJ1-1 and V is TRBV3-1; the D gene is possibly TRBD1 (5 bases). The CDR3 length is 13 residues. Trimming shortened V by 4 bases and J by 5 bases, and 11 bases separated the two germline ends. CDR1 and CDR2 from the germline V gene are LGHDT and YNNKEL (reference sequence). The CDR3: CASSRFRETEAFF. The CDR3 nucleotides are TGTGCCAGCAGCCGATTCAGGGAAACTGAAGCTTTCTTT.